A selection of T cell receptor beta chains follows, all from one sample in a study of cytomegalovirus exposure and HLA in healthy donors. The data were produced by immunoSEQ multiplex PCR, yet TCRdb's version contains in-frame clones alone and is incomplete. The sample lists roughly 150,000 clones, around four fifths occurring once. Sequencing input: PBMCs. Source of these receptors: a woman aged 18 to 35 in good health and CMV-seronegative. CDR3s include the opening cysteine and the closing phenylalanine or tryptophan. A D gene is named only where the DNA matches it firmly. Size tells how often a clone was seen (once, few, many) or the class of an expanded clone, and some rows leave it out.

j_gene,abundance,v_gene,d_gene,CDR3nt,CDR3aa
TRBJ1-1,.,TRBV19,TRBD1,TGTGCCAGTAGTTTCAGGGGGCGGAATGCTGAAGCTTTCTTT,CASSFRGRNAEAFF
TRBJ1-2,.,TRBV5-1,TRBD1,TGCGCCAGCAGCGTTGGGGTGGGACAGGGTTTCTATGGCTACACCTTC,CASSVGVGQGFYGYTF
TRBJ2-2,.,TRBV9,.,TGTGCCAGCAGCGTATGGCTCAACACCGGGGAGCTGTTTTTT,CASSVWLNTGELFF
TRBJ2-3,.,TRBV7-9,TRBD2,TGTGCCAGCAGCTCCTCCCGCCCGGGGAGGGTTGCAGATACGCAGTATTTT,CASSSSRPGRVADTQYF
TRBJ2-7,.,TRBV19,.,TGTGCCAGTAGTATTCATCCCCCCGAGCAGTACTTC,CASSIHPPEQYF
TRBJ2-7,.,TRBV30,TRBD2,TGTGCCTGGAGCCGGGGGGAATCCTACGAGCAGTACTTC,CAWSRGESYEQYF
TRBJ2-7,.,TRBV28,.,TGTGCCAGCAGTTTATTCGGGCGGGGTGCCTCCTACGAGCAGTACTTC,CASSLFGRGASYEQYF
TRBJ2-7,.,TRBV7-9,TRBD1,TGTGCCAGCAGCTTAGCGGGGACAGGGCTGAGCGAGCAGTACTTC,CASSLAGTGLSEQYF
TRBJ1-4,.,TRBV6-5,TRBD1,TGTGCCAGCAGTAGACAGGGGGCGGCTAATGAAAAACTGTTTTTT,CASSRQGAANEKLFF
TRBJ1-2,.,TRBV28,TRBD1,TGTGCCAGCAGATTAATTGACAGGGGCCATGGCTACACCTTC,CASRLIDRGHGYTF
TRBJ2-7,.,TRBV19,.,TGTGCCAGTAGTGTCAGGGTTGGATACGAGCAGTACTTC,CASSVRVGYEQYF
TRBJ1-2,.,TRBV13,TRBD1,TGTGCCAGCAGCCGGGACAGGGGGGAGATCAGTGGCTACACCTTC,CASSRDRGEISGYTF
TRBJ2-7,.,TRBV4-1,.,TGCGCCAGCAGCCAATCCAGGGTCTCCTACGAGCAGTACTTC,CASSQSRVSYEQYF
TRBJ1-3,.,TRBV6-5,TRBD1,TGTGCCAGCAGTCGGACAGGGGAGGGAAACACCATATATTTT,CASSRTGEGNTIYF
TRBJ2-1,.,TRBV7-2,TRBD2,TGTGCCAGCAGCCCGCGCGGGGGGGCATTAGGAAATGAGCAGTTCTTC,CASSPRGGALGNEQFF
TRBJ1-1,.,TRBV5-4,TRBD1,TGTGCCAGCAGCCCGGGGACAGGGAAGCCTAGGTGGACTGAAGCTTTCTTT,CASSPGTGKPRWTEAFF
TRBJ1-2,.,TRBV6-1,.,TGTGCCAGCAGAGAGACAGGAGCTAACTATGGCTACACCTTC,CASRETGANYGYTF
TRBJ1-1,few,TRBV6-1,.,TGTGCCAGCAGTCAAACAGGGAGTTACACTGAAGCTTTCTTT,CASSQTGSYTEAFF
TRBJ2-5,once,TRBV5-1,TRBD1,TGCGCCAGCAACGAAGGACAGGGGGCACAAGAGACCCAGTACTTC,CASNEGQGAQETQYF
TRBJ2-5,once,TRBV4-1,TRBD2,TGCGCCAGCAGCCAAGTTGGACTAGCGGGGAGGGAGACCCAGTACTTC,CASSQVGLAGRETQYF
TRBJ2-7,.,TRBV7-2,TRBD1,TGTGCCAGCAGCTTAGATCCCGGGACAGAGATCTCCTACGAGCAGTACTTC,CASSLDPGTEISYEQYF
TRBJ2-1,.,TRBV7-2,TRBD2,TGTGCCAGCAGCCGACTAGCGGGGGGCCTTTACTCCTACAATGAGCAGTTCTTC,CASSRLAGGLYSYNEQFF
TRBJ2-6,once,TRBV18,.,TGTGCCAGCTCAGAGTCGCGGGCCAACGTCCTGACTTTC,CASSESRANVLTF
TRBJ1-2,.,TRBV28,.,TGTGCCAGCAGCCCACAGGGATTGGGTAACGGCTACACCTTC,CASSPQGLGNGYTF
TRBJ1-6,once,TRBV19,TRBD1,TGTGCCAGTCGCTCCGGACAGGGCCTATCACCCCTCCACTTT,CASRSGQGLSPLHF
TRBJ2-5,.,TRBV18,.,TGTGCCAGCTCACCACTAGAAGAGACCCAGTACTTC,CASSPLEETQYF
TRBJ2-3,.,TRBV28,TRBD2,TGTGCCAGCAGTCCAATAGCGGGGGGGCTCACAGATACGCAGTATTTT,CASSPIAGGLTDTQYF
TRBJ1-5,.,TRBV21-1,.,TGTGCCAGCAGCACAGGACAGGGAAATTATAGCAATCAGCCCCAGCATTTT,CASSTGQGNYSNQPQHF
TRBJ2-1,once,TRBV27,TRBD2,TGTGCCAGCAGACAGAGCGGGGGGGCCAGAAATGAGCAGTTCTTC,CASRQSGGARNEQFF
TRBJ1-1,.,TRBV29-1,.,TGCAGCGTCGGGGGGGAGACCGAAGCTTTCTTT,CSVGGETEAFF
TRBJ1-6,.,TRBV14,.,TGTGCCAGCAGCCCTCGCCCGGACAATATTACACCCCTCCACTTT,CASSPRPDNITPLHF
TRBJ1-2,.,TRBV19,.,TGTGCCAGTAGTCCCACAGGCCCTCGGGGGGGCTACACCTTC,CASSPTGPRGGYTF
TRBJ1-2,few,TRBV6-1,.,TGTGCCAGCACGGGGGGGACAAACTATGGCTACACCTTC,CASTGGTNYGYTF
TRBJ2-2,few,TRBV9,TRBD2,TGTGCCAGCAGCGCCCACCGAACTAGCGGGGGGGCCGGGGAGCTGTTTTTT,CASSAHRTSGGAGELFF
TRBJ2-1,few,TRBV10-1,TRBD1,TGCGCCAGCAGTGAACAAGCGGGACAGGGTAAAACCCATGAGCAGTTCTTC,CASSEQAGQGKTHEQFF
TRBJ2-5,.,TRBV7-2,.,TGTGCCAGCAGCTTAAGACGGGCAGGGAGGGAGACCCAGTACTTC,CASSLRRAGRETQYF
TRBJ1-2,.,TRBV6-5,.,TGTGCCAGCAGTACAAACTATGGCTACACCTTC,CASSTNYGYTF
TRBJ1-4,.,TRBV30,.,TGTGCCTGGAGTAGCCAGGGTAGAAAAAAACTGTTTTTT,CAWSSQGRKKLFF
TRBJ2-5,.,TRBV6-5,.,TGTGCCAGCAGTTACTCTGTACAAGAGACCCAGTACTTC,CASSYSVQETQYF
TRBJ1-6,.,TRBV5-1,.,TGCGCCAGCAGCTTGGCGGGATTGGGGAACACCTATAATTCACCCCTCCACTTT,CASSLAGLGNTYNSPLHF